This T cell receptor (beta chain) is drawn from a study of T cells in Graves' hyperthyroidism and ophthalmopathy. Study results and limitations: Most thyroid clonotypes expanded above 0.001 appeared in blood too. Through a model of 13 V-J features, ophthalmopathy was separated from stable hyperthyroidism. Ophthalmopathy prediction by the model preceded onset by a median about 6.3 months.

CDR1 KGHDR and CDR2 SFDVKD come from the germline V gene. This CDR3 spans 12 amino acids. V was pared by 3 bases and J by 5 bases, with 7 bases between. There were TCR beta CDR3 regions amplified from RNA transcripts. In the first-round RT-PCR of the TCR CDR3, the HTBI primer set was used. Each CDR3 protein is one row after TCRdb ran MiXCR on the multiplex PCR reads. The repertoire holds a few hundred thousand distinct CDR3 sequences, with approximately 44% as singletons. As to this clonotype: The antigen is undetermined.

The origin of this receptor is an adult woman with Graves' disease, either hyperthyroidism or ophthalmopathy (not recorded which). This chain joins TRBV24-1 and TRBJ2-7; D gene uncertain. Sequencing was done on a sample of peripheral blood or thyroid tissue (not recorded which). This chain's CDR3 is CATSDASHEQYF. CDR3 nucleotide sequence: TGTGCCACCAGTGATGCTTCCCACGAGCAGTACTTC.